These T cell receptor beta chains were read from a single sample in a study of beta chain features in type 1 diabetes. Produced via immunoSEQ multiplex PCR; TCRdb's table is partial and in-frame only. This sample has around 14,000 clones; more than 70% occur once, and the top ten carry roughly 0.33%. The sequenced sample consisted of stem cell memory CD4+ T cells from blood. Receptors originate from a woman aged 18-29 years with type 1 diabetes. Both conserved end residues are part of each CDR3. D genes are given only for firm matches. Clone sizes are given selectively: once, few, many, or a class where the clone is expanded.

clone_size d_call j_call v_call cdr3_aa cdr3_nt
few . TRBJ2-7 TRBV7-2 CASSLLWTYEQYF TGTGCCAGCAGCTTATTATGGACATACGAGCAGTACTTC
few TRBD1 TRBJ2-7 TRBV10-3 CAISITGGSQSYEQYF TGTGCCATCAGTATTACAGGGGGCTCCCAATCCTACGAGCAGTACTTC
. . TRBJ1-4 TRBV5-1 CASSLGQASLSTNEKLFF TGCGCCAGCAGCTTGGGACAGGCGTCGCTTTCAACTAATGAAAAACTGTTTTTT
. TRBD2 TRBJ2-1 TRBV28 CASSIGLAGPTGGNEQFF TGTGCCAGCAGTATAGGACTAGCGGGACCTACAGGGGGCAATGAGCAGTTCTTC
. . TRBJ1-2 TRBV9 CASTASGVDYGYTF TGTGCCAGCACCGCCTCAGGGGTGGACTATGGCTACACCTTC
. TRBD2 TRBJ2-7 TRBV7-9 CASSLSGRAVEQYF TGTGCCAGCAGCTTAAGCGGGAGGGCCGTCGAGCAGTACTTC
few . TRBJ1-2 TRBV18 CASSPQGLNYGYTF TGTGCCAGCTCACCACAGGGGCTCAACTATGGCTACACCTTC
. TRBD2 TRBJ2-1 TRBV7-2 CASSPREIAGADNEQFF TGTGCCAGCAGCCCCCGTGAGATAGCGGGAGCGGACAATGAGCAGTTCTTC
. . TRBJ2-6 TRBV5-1 CASSFLVRGTRGANVLTF TGCGCCAGCAGCTTCCTAGTCAGGGGAACGCGCGGGGCCAACGTCCTGACTTTC
. TRBD1 TRBJ1-2 TRBV9 CASTSVGTAANYGYTF TGTGCCAGCACCTCCGTGGGGACAGCTGCTAACTATGGCTACACCTTC
once . TRBJ1-4 TRBV29-1 CSVYSPEQENEKLFF TGCAGCGTGTATTCCCCGGAACAGGAGAATGAAAAACTGTTTTTT
. . TRBJ2-3 TRBV18 CASSPVETGEGDTQYF TGTGCCAGCTCACCAGTGGAGACGGGAGAGGGAGATACGCAGTATTTT
. TRBD2 TRBJ2-1 TRBV18 CASSRGLAGVNSNEQFF TGTGCCAGCTCACGGGGACTAGCGGGAGTTAATTCCAATGAGCAGTTCTTC
. . TRBJ2-7 TRBV28 CASRGTYPYEQYF TGTGCCAGCAGGGGGACTTACCCCTACGAGCAGTACTTC
. . TRBJ2-1 TRBV6-6 CASTPGGSSYNEQFF TGTGCCAGCACCCCCGGGGGTAGCTCCTACAATGAGCAGTTCTTC
. . TRBJ1-5 TRBV6-6 CASRPSGTQQPQHF TGTGCCAGTAGACCCTCCGGAACACAGCAGCCCCAGCATTTT
. TRBD1 TRBJ1-2 TRBV5-4 CASRQGAGSYGYTF TGTGCCAGCAGACAGGGGGCGGGCTCTTATGGCTACACCTTC
. TRBD1 TRBJ1-5 TRBV15 CATSRGTGVYQPQHF TGTGCCACCAGCAGAGGGACAGGCGTATACCAGCCCCAGCATTTT
few . TRBJ2-5 TRBV5-4 CASSPRTGNQETQYF TGTGCCAGCAGCCCGCGGACGGGGAACCAAGAGACCCAGTACTTC
. . TRBJ1-5 TRBV2 CASSEDRINQPQHF TGTGCCAGCAGTGAAGACAGGATCAATCAGCCCCAGCATTTT
. . TRBJ1-4 TRBV2 CASSEYSIDEKLFF TGTGCCAGCAGTGAATACTCTATTGATGAAAAACTGTTTTTT
once TRBD1 TRBJ1-5 TRBV19 CASSITWGQGWDQPQHF TGTGCCAGTAGTATCACCTGGGGACAGGGGTGGGATCAGCCCCAGCATTTT
. . TRBJ2-5 TRBV7-9 CASSFREKETQYF TGTGCCAGCAGCTTCCGGGAGAAAGAGACCCAGTACTTC
. . TRBJ1-5 TRBV9 CASSVESGINQPQHF TGTGCCAGCAGCGTAGAGTCAGGAATCAATCAGCCCCAGCATTTT
few TRBD2 TRBJ2-7 TRBV9 CASSAGGTSVAYEQYF TGTGCCAGCAGCGCTGGAGGGACTAGCGTCGCCTACGAGCAGTACTTC
. . TRBJ2-7 TRBV27 CASMRRAPYEQYF TGTGCCAGCATGAGGCGGGCGCCCTACGAGCAGTACTTC
. TRBD2 TRBJ2-3 TRBV5-1 CASSQGLAVGTDTQYF TGCGCCAGCAGCCAGGGACTAGCGGTGGGCACAGATACGCAGTATTTT
. . TRBJ1-3 TRBV5-1 CASSLGAGTGNTIYF TGCGCCAGCAGCTTAGGAGCGGGGACTGGAAACACCATATATTTT
. . TRBJ2-1 TRBV7-2 CASSLAASNEQFF TGTGCCAGCAGCTTGGCGGCCTCCAATGAGCAGTTCTTC
. . TRBJ1-2 TRBV23-1 CASSHPGQGRIANYGYTF TGCGCCAGCAGTCATCCCGGGCAGGGTAGGATAGCTAACTATGGCTACACCTTC
. . TRBJ2-5 TRBV25-1 CASSESSRRAGQETQYF TGTGCCAGCAGTGAATCAAGTCGCAGGGCCGGCCAAGAGACCCAGTACTTC
. TRBD2 TRBJ2-3 TRBV18 CASSLRAGGRGTDTQYF TGTGCCAGCTCACTTCGAGCGGGGGGACGCGGCACAGATACGCAGTATTTT
. TRBD2 TRBJ2-3 TRBV5-6 CASSLVGLAGGTDTQYF TGTGCCAGCAGCTTGGTTGGACTAGCGGGAGGGACAGATACGCAGTATTTT
. TRBD2 TRBJ2-1 TRBV7-2 CASSRRTSGSGNEQFF TGTGCCAGCAGCAGAAGGACTAGCGGGAGCGGCAATGAGCAGTTCTTC
. . TRBJ1-1 TRBV2 CASSLEANTEAFF TGTGCCAGCAGTTTAGAGGCGAACACTGAAGCTTTCTTT
once . TRBJ1-4 TRBV27 CASSSRQVGEKLFF TGTGCCAGCAGTTCTCGACAGGTTGGTGAAAAACTGTTTTTT
. . TRBJ1-1 TRBV29-1 CSARKPSGTEAFF TGCAGCGCCCGAAAGCCATCCGGGACTGAAGCTTTCTTT
. TRBD2 TRBJ2-3 TRBV5-1 CASSSGTSGSTDTQYF TGCGCCAGCAGCTCCGGGACTAGCGGTAGCACAGATACGCAGTATTTT
. . TRBJ1-5 TRBV6-6 CASSLGLNWSPQHF TGTGCCAGCAGCCTAGGACTAAATTGGTCCCCCCAGCATTTT
. TRBD1 TRBJ1-1 TRBV28 CASSPWGQGSTEAFF TGTGCCAGCAGTCCATGGGGACAGGGGAGCACTGAAGCTTTCTTT
. . TRBJ1-5 TRBV11-1 CASSPHRDQPQHF TGTGCCAGCAGCCCTCACAGGGACCAGCCCCAGCATTTT
. . TRBJ2-2 TRBV19 CASSIQLVGELFF TGTGCCAGTAGTATTCAATTAGTCGGGGAGCTGTTTTTT
. TRBD2 TRBJ2-1 TRBV5-4 CASSRGLAANEQFF TGTGCCAGCAGCAGGGGACTAGCGGCAAATGAGCAGTTCTTC
. . TRBJ1-1 TRBV5-1 CASKGGGLWTEAFF TGCGCCAGCAAGGGTGGGGGCTTATGGACTGAAGCTTTCTTT
. TRBD2 TRBJ2-1 TRBV29-1 CSVLGQSGRASTYNEQFF TGCAGCGTTTTGGGTCAGTCCGGGAGGGCTTCCACTTACAATGAGCAGTTCTTC
. . TRBJ2-5 TRBV11-2 CASRVPGQFQETQYF TGTGCCAGCAGGGTCCCGGGACAATTTCAAGAGACCCAGTACTTC
. TRBD1 TRBJ1-1 TRBV10-1 CASSPTGGWTEAFF TGCGCCAGCAGTCCCACAGGGGGCTGGACTGAAGCTTTCTTT
few TRBD1 TRBJ1-5 TRBV19 CASSIIGTGSYQPQHF TGTGCCAGTAGTATAATAGGGACAGGGTCCTATCAGCCCCAGCATTTT
few TRBD1 TRBJ1-2 TRBV27 CASSPWTGTGGYTF TGTGCCAGCAGTCCTTGGACAGGGACGGGCGGCTACACCTTC
. TRBD1 TRBJ1-1 TRBV27 CASSSHLDRWNTEAFF TGTGCCAGCAGTTCTCATCTGGACAGGTGGAACACTGAAGCTTTCTTT
. TRBD1 TRBJ1-5 TRBV6-5 CASSYTGGAQPQHF TGTGCCAGCAGTTACACAGGGGGCGCTCAGCCCCAGCATTTT
. TRBD2 TRBJ2-1 TRBV6-5 CASSYGGLAVNNEQFF TGTGCCAGCAGTTACGGCGGACTAGCGGTGAACAATGAGCAGTTCTTC
. TRBD2 TRBJ2-1 TRBV6-1 CASSERTSGNNEQFF TGTGCCAGCAGTGAAAGGACTAGCGGGAACAATGAGCAGTTCTTC
. . TRBJ2-7 TRBV2 CASKSRSGENHYEQYF TGTGCCAGCAAGTCTCGGTCGGGGGAAAATCACTACGAGCAGTACTTC
. TRBD1 TRBJ1-4 TRBV7-2 CASSPRTGYEKLFF TGTGCCAGCAGCCCAAGGACAGGGTATGAAAAACTGTTTTTT